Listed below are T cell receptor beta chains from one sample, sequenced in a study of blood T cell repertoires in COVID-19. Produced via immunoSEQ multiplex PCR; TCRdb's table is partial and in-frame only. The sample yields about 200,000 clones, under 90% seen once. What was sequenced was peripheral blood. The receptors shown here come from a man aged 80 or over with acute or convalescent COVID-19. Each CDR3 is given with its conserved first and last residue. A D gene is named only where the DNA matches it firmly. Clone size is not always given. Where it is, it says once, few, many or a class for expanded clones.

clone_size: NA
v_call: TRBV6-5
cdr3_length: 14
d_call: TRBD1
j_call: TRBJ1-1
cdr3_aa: CASTSGGSNTEAFF
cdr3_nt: TGTGCCAGCACTTCAGGGGGCTCGAACACTGAAGCTTTCTTT

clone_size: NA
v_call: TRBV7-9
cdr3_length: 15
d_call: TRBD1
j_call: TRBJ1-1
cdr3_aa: CASSPGTGTHTEAFF
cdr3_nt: TGTGCCAGCAGCCCGGGGACAGGGACCCACACTGAAGCTTTCTTT

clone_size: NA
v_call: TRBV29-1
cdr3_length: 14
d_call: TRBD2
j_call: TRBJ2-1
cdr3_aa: CSVARLAGVDEQFF
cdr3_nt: TGCAGCGTTGCTCGACTAGCGGGAGTTGATGAGCAGTTCTTC

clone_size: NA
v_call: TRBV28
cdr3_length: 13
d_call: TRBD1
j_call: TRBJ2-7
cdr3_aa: CASSLDRGWEQYF
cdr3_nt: TGTGCCAGCAGTTTGGACAGGGGGTGGGAGCAGTACTTC

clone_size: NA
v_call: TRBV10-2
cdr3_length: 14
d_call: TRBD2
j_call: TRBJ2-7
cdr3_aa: CASELAGGLDEQYF
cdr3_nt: TGCGCCAGCGAACTAGCGGGAGGTCTCGACGAGCAGTACTTC

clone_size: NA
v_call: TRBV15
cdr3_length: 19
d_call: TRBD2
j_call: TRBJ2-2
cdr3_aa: CATSRDRETSGRDTGELFF
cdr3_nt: TGTGCCACCAGCCGGGACAGGGAGACTAGCGGGAGGGACACCGGGGAGCTGTTTTTT

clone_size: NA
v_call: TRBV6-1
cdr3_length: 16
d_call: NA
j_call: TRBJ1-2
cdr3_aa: CASSEAQANSNYGYTF
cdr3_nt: TGTGCCAGCAGTGAAGCGCAGGCTAACTCTAACTATGGCTACACCTTC

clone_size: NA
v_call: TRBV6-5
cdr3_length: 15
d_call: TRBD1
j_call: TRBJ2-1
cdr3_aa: CASSVGQGSNNEQFF
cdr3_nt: TGTGCCAGCAGCGTCGGACAGGGGTCGAACAATGAGCAGTTCTTC

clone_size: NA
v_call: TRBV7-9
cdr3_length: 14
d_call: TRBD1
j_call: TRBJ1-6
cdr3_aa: CASSRQGANSPLHF
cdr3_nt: TGTGCCAGCAGCCGACAGGGGGCGAATTCACCCCTCCACTTT

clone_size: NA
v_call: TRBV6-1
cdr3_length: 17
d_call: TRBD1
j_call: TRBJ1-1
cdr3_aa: CASSERRDRVMNTEAFF
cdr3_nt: TGTGCCAGCAGTGAGCGCCGGGACAGGGTCATGAACACTGAAGCTTTCTTT

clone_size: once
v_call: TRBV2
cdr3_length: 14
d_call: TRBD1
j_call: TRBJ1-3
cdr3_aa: CASSRDRGGNTIYF
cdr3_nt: TGTGCCAGCAGTAGGGACAGGGGTGGAAACACCATATATTTT

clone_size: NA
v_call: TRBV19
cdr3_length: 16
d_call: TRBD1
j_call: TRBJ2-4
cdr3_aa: CASSERDRDVKNIQYF
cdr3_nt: TGTGCCAGTAGTGAGCGGGACAGGGACGTCAAAAACATTCAGTACTTC

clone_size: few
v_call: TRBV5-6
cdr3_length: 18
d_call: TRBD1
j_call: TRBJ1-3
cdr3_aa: CASSLGQGALYSGNTIYF
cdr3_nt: TGTGCCAGCAGCTTGGGGCAGGGGGCCCTTTACTCTGGAAACACCATATATTTT

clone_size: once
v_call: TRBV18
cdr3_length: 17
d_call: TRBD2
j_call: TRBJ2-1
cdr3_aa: CASSPRSSGSGDNEQFF
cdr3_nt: TGTGCCAGCTCACCACGGTCTAGCGGGAGTGGCGACAATGAGCAGTTCTTC

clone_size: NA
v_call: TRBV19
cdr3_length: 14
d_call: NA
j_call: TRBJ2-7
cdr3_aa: CASSIPGESYEQYF
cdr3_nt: TGTGCCAGTAGTATACCAGGGGAGTCCTACGAGCAGTACTTC

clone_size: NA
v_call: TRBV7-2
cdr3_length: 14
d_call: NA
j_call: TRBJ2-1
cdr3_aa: CASSRGLTPNEQFF
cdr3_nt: TGTGCCAGCAGCCGGGGACTGACCCCCAATGAGCAGTTCTTC

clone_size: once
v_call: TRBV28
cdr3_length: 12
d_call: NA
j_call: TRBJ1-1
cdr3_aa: CASGWGDTEAFF
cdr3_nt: TGTGCCAGCGGATGGGGGGACACTGAAGCTTTCTTT

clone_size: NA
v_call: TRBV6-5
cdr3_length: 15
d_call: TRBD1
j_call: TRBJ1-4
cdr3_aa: CASSPKGTGIEKLFF
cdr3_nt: TGTGCCAGCAGCCCCAAGGGGACAGGGATTGAAAAACTGTTTTTT

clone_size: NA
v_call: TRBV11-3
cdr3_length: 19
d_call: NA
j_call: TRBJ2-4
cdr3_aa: CASSPSGPGWEVGKNIQYF
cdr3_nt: TGTGCCAGCAGCCCCAGCGGCCCAGGGTGGGAGGTTGGCAAAAACATTCAGTACTTC

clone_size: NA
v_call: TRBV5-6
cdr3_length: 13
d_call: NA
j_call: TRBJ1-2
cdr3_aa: CASSLKGGYGYTF
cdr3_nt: TGTGCCAGCAGCTTGAAAGGGGGATATGGCTACACCTTC

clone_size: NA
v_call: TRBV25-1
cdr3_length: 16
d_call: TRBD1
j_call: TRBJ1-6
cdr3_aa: CASSAITGTGGSPLHF
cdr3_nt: TGTGCCAGCAGTGCGATAACCGGGACAGGGGGTTCACCCCTCCACTTT

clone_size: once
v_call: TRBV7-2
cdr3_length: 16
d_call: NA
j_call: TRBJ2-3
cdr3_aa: CASSLAGGRITDTQYF
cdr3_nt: TGTGCCAGCAGCTTAGCTGGCGGGCGGATCACAGATACGCAGTATTTT

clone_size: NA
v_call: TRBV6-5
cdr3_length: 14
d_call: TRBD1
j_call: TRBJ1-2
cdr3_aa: CASTRTGGYYGYTF
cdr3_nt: TGTGCCAGCACCAGGACAGGGGGCTACTATGGCTACACCTTC

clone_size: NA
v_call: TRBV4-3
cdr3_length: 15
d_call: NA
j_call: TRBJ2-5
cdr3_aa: CASSQDTRQEETQYF
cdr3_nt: TGCGCCAGCAGCCAAGATACTAGGCAGGAAGAGACCCAGTACTTC

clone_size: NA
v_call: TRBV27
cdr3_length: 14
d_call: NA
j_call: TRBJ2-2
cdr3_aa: CASSFQSNTGELFF
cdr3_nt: TGTGCCAGCAGTTTTCAGTCGAACACCGGGGAGCTGTTTTTT

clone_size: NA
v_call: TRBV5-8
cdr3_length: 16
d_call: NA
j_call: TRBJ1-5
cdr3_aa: CASSLRGQYSNQPQHF
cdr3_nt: TGTGCCAGCAGCTTGCGTGGACAGTATAGCAATCAGCCCCAGCATTTT

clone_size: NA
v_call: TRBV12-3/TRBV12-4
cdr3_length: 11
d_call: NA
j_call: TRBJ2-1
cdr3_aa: CASSYQFEQFF
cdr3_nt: TGTGCCAGCAGTTACCAGTTTGAGCAGTTCTTC

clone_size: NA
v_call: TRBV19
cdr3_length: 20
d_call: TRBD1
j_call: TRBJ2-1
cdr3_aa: CASTATWGTGGFGSYNEQFF
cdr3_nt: TGTGCCAGTACCGCAACCTGGGGGACAGGGGGCTTTGGATCCTACAATGAGCAGTTCTTC

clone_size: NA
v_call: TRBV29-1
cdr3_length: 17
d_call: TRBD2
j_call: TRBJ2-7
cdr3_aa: CSVEGLAGERATYEQYF
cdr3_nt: TGCAGCGTTGAGGGACTAGCGGGAGAGAGGGCCACCTACGAGCAGTACTTC

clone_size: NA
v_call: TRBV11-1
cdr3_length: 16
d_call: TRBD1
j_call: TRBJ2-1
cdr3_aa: CASSLDGGTGPDEQFF
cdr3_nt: TGTGCCAGCAGCTTAGATGGCGGGACAGGGCCAGATGAGCAGTTCTTC

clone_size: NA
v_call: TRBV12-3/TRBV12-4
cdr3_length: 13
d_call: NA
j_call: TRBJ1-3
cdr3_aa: CASSPDSGNTIYF
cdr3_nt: TGTGCCAGCAGTCCAGATTCTGGAAACACCATATATTTT

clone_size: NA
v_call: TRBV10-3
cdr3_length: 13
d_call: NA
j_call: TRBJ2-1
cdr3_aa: CAISGGSTNEQFF
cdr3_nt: TGTGCCATCAGTGGAGGAAGCACCAATGAGCAGTTCTTC

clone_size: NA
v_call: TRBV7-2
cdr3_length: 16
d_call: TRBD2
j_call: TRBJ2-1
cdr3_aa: CASSFYLAGAGNEQFF
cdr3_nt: TGTGCCAGCAGCTTCTATCTAGCGGGAGCCGGCAATGAGCAGTTCTTC

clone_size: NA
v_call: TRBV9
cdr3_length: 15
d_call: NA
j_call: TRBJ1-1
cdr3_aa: CASSLHPTENTEAFF
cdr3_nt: TGTGCCAGCAGCTTACACCCCACAGAAAACACTGAAGCTTTCTTT

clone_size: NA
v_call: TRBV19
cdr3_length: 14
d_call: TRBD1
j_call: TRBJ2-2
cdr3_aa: CASSRQGITGELFF
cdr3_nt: TGTGCCAGTAGTCGACAGGGGATAACCGGGGAGCTGTTTTTT

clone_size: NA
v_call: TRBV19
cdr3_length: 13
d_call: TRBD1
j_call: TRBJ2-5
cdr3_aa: CASSRGHGETQYF
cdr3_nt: TGTGCCAGTTCTAGGGGGCACGGGGAGACCCAGTACTTC

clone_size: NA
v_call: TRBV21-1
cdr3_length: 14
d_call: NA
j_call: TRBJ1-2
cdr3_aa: CASSKQGTNYGYTF
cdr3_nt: TGTGCCAGCAGCAAGCAGGGGACTAACTATGGCTACACCTTC

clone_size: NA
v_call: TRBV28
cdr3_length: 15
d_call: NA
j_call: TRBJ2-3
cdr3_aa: CASRPQGGRTDTQYF
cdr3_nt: TGTGCCAGCAGGCCCCAGGGGGGAAGAACAGATACGCAGTATTTT

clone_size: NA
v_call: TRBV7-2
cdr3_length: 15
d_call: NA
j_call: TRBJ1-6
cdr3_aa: CASSNQQGLGSPLHF
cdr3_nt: TGTGCCAGCAGCAACCAACAGGGATTGGGTTCACCCCTCCACTTT

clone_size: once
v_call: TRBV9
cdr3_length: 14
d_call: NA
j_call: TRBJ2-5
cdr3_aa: CASSGSGVGETQYF
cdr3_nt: TGTGCCAGCAGCGGTAGCGGCGTTGGTGAGACCCAGTACTTC

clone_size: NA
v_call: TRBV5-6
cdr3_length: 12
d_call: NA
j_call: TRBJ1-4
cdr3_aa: CASTGLGEKLFF
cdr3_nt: TGTGCCAGCACGGGACTGGGGGAAAAACTGTTTTTT

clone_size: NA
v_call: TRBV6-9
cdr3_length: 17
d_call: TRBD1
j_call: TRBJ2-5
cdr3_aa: CASSYAPRQGAGETQYF
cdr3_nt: TGTGCCAGCAGTTATGCCCCTCGACAGGGGGCTGGAGAGACCCAGTACTTC

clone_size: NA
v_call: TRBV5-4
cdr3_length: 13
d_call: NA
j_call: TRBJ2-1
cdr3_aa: CASSLDAYNEQFF
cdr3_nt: TGTGCCAGCAGCTTGGATGCGTACAATGAGCAGTTCTTC

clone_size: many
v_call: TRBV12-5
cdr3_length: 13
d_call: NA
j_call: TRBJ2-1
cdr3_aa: CASGRVNSNEQFF
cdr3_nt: TGTGCTAGTGGACGTGTAAACTCCAATGAGCAGTTCTTC

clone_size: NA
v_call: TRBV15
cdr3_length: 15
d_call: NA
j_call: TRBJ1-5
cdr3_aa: CATGTYGQPWEPQHF
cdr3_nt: TGTGCCACCGGAACATACGGACAGCCCTGGGAGCCCCAGCATTTT

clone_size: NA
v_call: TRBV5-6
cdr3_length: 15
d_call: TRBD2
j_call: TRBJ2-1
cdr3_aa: CASSLGLGSGSEQFF
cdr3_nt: TGTGCCAGCAGCTTGGGGCTAGGGAGCGGGAGTGAGCAGTTCTTC

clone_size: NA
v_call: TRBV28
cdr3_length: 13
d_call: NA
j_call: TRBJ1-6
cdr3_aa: CASKSGHNSPLHF
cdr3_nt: TGTGCCAGCAAGTCCGGTCACAATTCACCCCTCCACTTT

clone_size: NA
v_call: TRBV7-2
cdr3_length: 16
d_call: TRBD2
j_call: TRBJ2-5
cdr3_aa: CASSFLGTSVQETQYF
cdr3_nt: TGTGCCAGCAGCTTCCTCGGGACTAGTGTCCAAGAGACCCAGTACTTC

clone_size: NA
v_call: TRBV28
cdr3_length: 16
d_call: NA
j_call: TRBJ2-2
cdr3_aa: CASSLSARINTGELFF
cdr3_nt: TGTGCCAGCAGTTTATCGGCCAGGATCAACACCGGGGAGCTGTTTTTT

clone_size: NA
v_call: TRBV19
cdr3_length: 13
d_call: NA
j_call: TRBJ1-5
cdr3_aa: CASSDTSNQPQHF
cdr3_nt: TGTGCCAGTAGTGACACTAGCAATCAGCCCCAGCATTTT

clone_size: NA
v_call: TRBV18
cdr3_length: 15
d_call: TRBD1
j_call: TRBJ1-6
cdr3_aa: CASSSGQGHNSPLHF
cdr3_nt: TGTGCCAGCTCATCAGGACAGGGCCATAATTCACCCCTCCACTTT

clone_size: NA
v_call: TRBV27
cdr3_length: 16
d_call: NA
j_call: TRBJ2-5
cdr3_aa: CASSLSGARAGETQYF
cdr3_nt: TGTGCCAGCAGTTTATCGGGGGCGCGGGCGGGAGAGACCCAGTACTTC

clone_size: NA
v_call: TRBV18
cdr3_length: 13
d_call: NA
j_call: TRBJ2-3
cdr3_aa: CASAHSNTDTQYF
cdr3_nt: TGTGCCAGCGCGCATAGTAACACAGATACGCAGTATTTT